This T cell receptor beta chain was retrieved from a study of blood T cell repertoires in COVID-19. About the study: The cDNA or gDNA used as material had been derived from T cells, B-cell-depleted T cells, or PBMCs.

The CDR3 has 15 residues. CDR1 and CDR2 (germline): LNHNV, YYDKDF (reference sequence). V was cut by 5 bases and J by 2 bases, with 10 bases left in between. Profiling relied on immunoSEQ multiplex PCR, and the TCRdb table lists in-frame clones only, not all of them. The data hold fewer than 200,000 clones, with about four fifths observed a single time. This chain uses TRBV15 with TRBJ2-6; tentative D call: TRBD1 (6 bases). The TCR comes from a man aged 65 to 85 with active or convalescent COVID-19. The sequenced sample consisted of peripheral blood. CDR3 sequence: CATSPRQAGANVLTF. CDR3 sequence (DNA): TGTGCCACCAGCCCGAGACAGGCTGGGGCCAACGTCCTGACTTTC. The full variable domain, completed using reference TRBV15 and TRBJ2-6, is DAMVIQNPRYQVTQFGKPVTLSCSQTLNHNVMYWYQQKSSQAPKLLFHYYDKDFNNEADTPDNFQSRRPNTSFCFLDIRSPGLGDTAMYLCATSPRQAGANVLTFGAGSRLTVL.